This T cell receptor (beta chain) was retrieved from a study of cytomegalovirus exposure and HLA in healthy donors. Points from the study as a whole: The tendency of first-cohort TCR clusters to co-occur in the approximately 120 validation repertoires was identified by a subsequent analysis.

Clones were read by immunoSEQ multiplex PCR, and TCRdb kept only the in-frame ones, dropping some. This sample has around 160,000 clones; roughly 91% occur once, and the top ten carry approximately 3.1%. For this clone: Its cognate antigen is unknown.

The CDR3 length is 13 residues. V shed 1 base and J shed 2 bases, with 5 bases lying between them. Germline V gene sequence: CDR1 SGHAT, CDR2 FQNNGV. Sequences were obtained from PBMCs. The rearrangement uses TRBV11-2 and TRBJ1-2; a possible D gene is TRBD1 (5 bases). This TCR was sampled from a man aged 18-30 years in good health and CMV-seronegative. CDR3 loop: CASSLGTNYGYTF. The CDR3 DNA follows: TGTGCCAGCAGCTTAGGGACAAACTATGGCTACACCTTC.